This is a list of T cell receptor beta chains from one sample in a study of blood T cell repertoires in COVID-19. Clones were sequenced by immunoSEQ multiplex PCR, and TCRdb holds only the in-frame ones, with some missing. Of approximately 51,000 clones listed, approximately 87% are singletons. Specimen: peripheral blood. The receptors here all came from a woman aged 80 or older with COVID-19, enrolled during active disease. CDR3s include the opening cysteine and the closing phenylalanine or tryptophan. A D gene is named only where the DNA matches it firmly. Some rows have no size entry. The others give once, few or many, or a class for an expanded clone.

v_gene,len,j_gene,d_gene,abundance,CDR3nt,CDR3aa
TRBV29-1,11,TRBJ2-7,.,.,TGCAGCGTGGGGACACGGTACGAGCAGTACTTC,CSVGTRYEQYF
TRBV18,18,TRBJ1-1,.,.,TGTGCCAGCTCACGTGCCTCGGGGACACAGAGTATTAACACTGAAGCTTTCTTT,CASSRASGTQSINTEAFF
TRBV3-1/TRBV3-2,13,TRBJ2-1,.,.,TGTGCCAGCAGCCCTCTCTTCGACAATGAGCAGTTCTTC,CASSPLFDNEQFF
TRBV5-5,18,TRBJ1-5,TRBD1,.,TGTGCCAGCAGCTCCGGACAGGGAATTTGGGATAGCAATCAGCCCCAGCATTTT,CASSSGQGIWDSNQPQHF
TRBV6-6,14,TRBJ1-2,.,.,TGTGCCAGCAGCCGATCCGGGAACCTCTATGGCTACACCTTC,CASSRSGNLYGYTF
TRBV9,16,TRBJ2-3,TRBD2,.,TGTGCCAGCAGCCGGGGACTAGCGGTATACACAGATACGCAGTATTTT,CASSRGLAVYTDTQYF
TRBV28,16,TRBJ1-2,TRBD1,.,TGTGCCAGCAGTCCCCAGGGCCCGACAGGGGGCGATGGCTACACCTTC,CASSPQGPTGGDGYTF
TRBV28,19,TRBJ2-6,.,.,TGTGCCAGCAGGACTAGGACACCCGCCGGTCGGTTAGGGGCCAACGTCCTGACTTTC,CASRTRTPAGRLGANVLTF
TRBV7-2,15,TRBJ2-7,.,.,TGTGCCAGCAGCTTACACGAGGGCCCGCTTGTCGAGCAGTACTTC,CASSLHEGPLVEQYF
TRBV6-5,14,TRBJ2-1,.,.,TGTGCCAGCAGACCCAGGGTTCCGTTCTATGAGCAGTTCTTC,CASRPRVPFYEQFF
TRBV19,15,TRBJ1-5,.,once,TGTGCCAGTAGCCTAACGATGGCGGGCAATCAGCCCCAGCATTTT,CASSLTMAGNQPQHF
TRBV18,13,TRBJ2-1,.,.,TGTGCCAGCTCACCAGGGGAGAGGGATGAGCAGTTCTTC,CASSPGERDEQFF
TRBV24-1,15,TRBJ2-2,TRBD1,.,TGTGCCACCAGTGATCCGACAGGGCCCACCGGGGAGCTGTTTTTT,CATSDPTGPTGELFF
TRBV2,11,TRBJ2-3,.,once,TGTGCCAGCAGGGCCGCAGATACGCAGTATTTT,CASRAADTQYF
TRBV3-1/TRBV3-2,15,TRBJ2-1,.,.,TGTGCCAGCAGCCGCGGCCCTCTGTCCTACAATGAGCAGTTCTTC,CASSRGPLSYNEQFF